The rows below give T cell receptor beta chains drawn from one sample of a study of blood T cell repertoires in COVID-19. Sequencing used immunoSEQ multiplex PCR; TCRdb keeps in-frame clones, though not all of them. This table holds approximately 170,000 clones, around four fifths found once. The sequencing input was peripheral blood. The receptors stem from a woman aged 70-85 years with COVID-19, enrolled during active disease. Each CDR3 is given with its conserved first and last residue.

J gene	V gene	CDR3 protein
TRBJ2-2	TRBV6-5	CASTKGVWGGELFF
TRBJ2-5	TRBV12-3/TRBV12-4	CASSSQGGTQYF
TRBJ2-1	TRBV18	CASSPEQGEFNEQFF
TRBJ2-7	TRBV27	CASRGGVAPSYEQYF
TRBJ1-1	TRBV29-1	CSVVRVVNTEAFF
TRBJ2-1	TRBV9	CASSVPRTSGGQFF
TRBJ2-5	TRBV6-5	CASINGETQYF
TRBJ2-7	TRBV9	CASSPRAGEGEQYF
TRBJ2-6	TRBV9	CASSGSGGAGANVLTF
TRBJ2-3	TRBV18	CASSSSRQDTDTQYF
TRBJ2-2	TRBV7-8	CASGGTYANTGELFF
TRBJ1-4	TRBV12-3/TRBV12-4	CASSLQGNEKLFF
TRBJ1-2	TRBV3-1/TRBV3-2	CASSQGTAGGYTF
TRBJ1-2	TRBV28	CASSVRDREYGYTF
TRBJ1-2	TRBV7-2	CASSLDSNYGYTF
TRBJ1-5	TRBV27	CASSQGNLDQPQHF
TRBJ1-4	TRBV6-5	CASSFRQGTANEKLFF
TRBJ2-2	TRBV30	CAWSAGEFAGELFF
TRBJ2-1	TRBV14	CASSQVGGQEQFF
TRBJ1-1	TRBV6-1	CASSETVWRAFF
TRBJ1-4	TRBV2	CASTYYATNEKLFF
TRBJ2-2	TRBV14	CASSQLPSGVAGSRELFF
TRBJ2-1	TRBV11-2	CASSQLSVYNEQFF